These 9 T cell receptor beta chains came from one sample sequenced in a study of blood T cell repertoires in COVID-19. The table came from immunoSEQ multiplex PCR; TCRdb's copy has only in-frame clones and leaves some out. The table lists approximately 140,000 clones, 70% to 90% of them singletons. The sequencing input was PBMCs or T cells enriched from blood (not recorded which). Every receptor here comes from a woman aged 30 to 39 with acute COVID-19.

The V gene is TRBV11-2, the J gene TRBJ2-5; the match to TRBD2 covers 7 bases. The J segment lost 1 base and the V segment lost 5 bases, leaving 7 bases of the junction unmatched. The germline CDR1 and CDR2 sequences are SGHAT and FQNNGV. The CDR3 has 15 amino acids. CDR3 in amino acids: CASSQFGGVQETQYF. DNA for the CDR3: TGTGCCAGCAGCCAGTTTGGGGGGGTCCAAGAGACCCAGTACTTC.

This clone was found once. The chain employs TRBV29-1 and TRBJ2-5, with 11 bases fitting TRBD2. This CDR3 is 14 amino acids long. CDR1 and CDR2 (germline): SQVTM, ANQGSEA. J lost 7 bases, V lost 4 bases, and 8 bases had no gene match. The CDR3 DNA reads TGCAGCGTTGGACAACTAACTAGCGGGGGGACCCAGTACTTC. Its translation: CSVGQLTSGGTQYF.

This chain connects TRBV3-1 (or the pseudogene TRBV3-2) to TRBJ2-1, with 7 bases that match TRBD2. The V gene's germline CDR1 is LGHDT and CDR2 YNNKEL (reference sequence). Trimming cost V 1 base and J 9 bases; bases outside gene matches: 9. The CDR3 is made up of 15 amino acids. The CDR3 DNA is TGTGCCAGCAGCCAAGGGACTAGTCTCTCAAGTGAGCAGTTCTTC. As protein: CASSQGTSLSSEQFF.

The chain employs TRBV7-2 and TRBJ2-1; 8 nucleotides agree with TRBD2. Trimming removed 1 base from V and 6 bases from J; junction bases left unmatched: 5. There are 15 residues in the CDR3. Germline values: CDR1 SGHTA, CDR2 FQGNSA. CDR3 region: CASSLEAGVFNEQFF. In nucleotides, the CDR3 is TGTGCCAGCAGCTTAGAAGCGGGAGTTTTCAATGAGCAGTTCTTC. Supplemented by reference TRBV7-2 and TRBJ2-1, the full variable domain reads GAGVSQSPSNKVTEKGKDVELRCDPISGHTALYWYRQSLGQGLEFLIYFQGNSAPDKSGLPSDRFSAERTGGSVSTLTIQRTQQEDSAVYLCASSLEAGVFNEQFFGPGTRLTVL.

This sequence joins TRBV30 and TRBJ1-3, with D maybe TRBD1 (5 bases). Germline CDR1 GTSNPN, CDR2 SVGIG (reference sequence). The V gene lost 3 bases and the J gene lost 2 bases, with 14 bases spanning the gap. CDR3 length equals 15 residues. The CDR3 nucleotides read TGTGCCTGGAGGAGGATGGGGCCTACTGGAAACACCATATATTTT. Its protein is CAWRRMGPTGNTIYF. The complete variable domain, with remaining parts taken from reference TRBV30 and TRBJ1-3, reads SQTIHQWPATLVQPVGSPLSLECTVEGTSNPNLYWYRQAAGRGLQLLFYSVGIGQISSEVPQNLSASRPQDRQFILSSKKLLLSDSGFYLCAWRRMGPTGNTIYFGEGSWLTVV.

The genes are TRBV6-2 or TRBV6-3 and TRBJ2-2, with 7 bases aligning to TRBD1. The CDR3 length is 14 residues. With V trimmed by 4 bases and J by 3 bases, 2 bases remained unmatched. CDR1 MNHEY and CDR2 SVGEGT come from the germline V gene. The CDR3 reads CASSLQGYTGELFF. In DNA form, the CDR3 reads TGTGCCAGCAGTTTACAGGGGTACACCGGGGAGCTGTTTTTT.

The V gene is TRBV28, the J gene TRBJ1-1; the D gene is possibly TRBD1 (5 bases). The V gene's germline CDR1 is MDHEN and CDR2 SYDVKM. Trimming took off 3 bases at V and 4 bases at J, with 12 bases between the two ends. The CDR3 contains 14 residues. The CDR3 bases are TGTGCCAGCAGTTTCAGGGCTCTGAGCACTGAAGCTTTCTTT. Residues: CASSFRALSTEAFF.

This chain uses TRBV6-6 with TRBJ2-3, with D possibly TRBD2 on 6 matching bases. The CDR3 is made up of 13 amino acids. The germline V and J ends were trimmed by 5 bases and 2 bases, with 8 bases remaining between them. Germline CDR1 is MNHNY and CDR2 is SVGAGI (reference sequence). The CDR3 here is CASSRDFTDTQYF. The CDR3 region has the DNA TGTGCCAGCAGTAGGGACTTCACAGATACGCAGTATTTT.

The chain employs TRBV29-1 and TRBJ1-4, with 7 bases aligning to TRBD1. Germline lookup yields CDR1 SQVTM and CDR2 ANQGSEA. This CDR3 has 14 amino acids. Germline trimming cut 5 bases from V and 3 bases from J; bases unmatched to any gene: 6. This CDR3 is CSVRGGPANEKLFF. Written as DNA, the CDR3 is TGCAGCGTTCGAGGGGGCCCAGCTAATGAAAAACTGTTTTTT.